What follows are 8 T cell receptor beta chains derived from one specimen sequenced in a study of blood T cell repertoires in COVID-19. The repertoire was sequenced with immunoSEQ multiplex PCR; TCRdb's copy has only in-frame clones and lacks some. The sample has fewer than 400,000 clones; approximately 83% are singletons. Material: PBMCs or T cells enriched from blood (not recorded which). The receptors originated from a man aged 25 to 40 who had recovered from COVID-19.

Points on this clone: In the same sample, other DNA sequences code for this CDR3. This chain links TRBV11-2 with TRBJ2-3, with D possibly matching TRBD1 (5 bases). V lost 5 bases and J lost 0, with 9 bases in between. Looked up from germline, CDR1 is SGHAT and CDR2 is FQNNGV. This CDR3 comprises 14 residues. CDR3 residues: CASSATASTDTQYF. In nucleotides, the CDR3 is TGTGCCAGCAGCGCGACAGCTAGCACAGATACGCAGTATTTT.

The chain employs TRBV18 and TRBJ2-1, with 10 bases fitting TRBD1. Germline V gives CDR1 KGHSH, CDR2 LQKENI. The CDR3 is 15 residues long. V lost 3 bases to trimming and J lost 4 bases; unmatched junction nucleotides: 3. DNA of the CDR3: TGTGCCAGCTCACCGGGACAGGGGATTTACAATGAGCAGTTCTTC. This translates into CASSPGQGIYNEQFF.

The rearrangement joins TRBV4-3 to TRBJ2-2, with D possibly matching TRBD1 (6 bases). Germline V gene lookup returns CDR1 LGHNA and CDR2 YSLEER. This CDR3 has 16 residues. V was trimmed by 2 bases and J by 4 bases, leaving 14 bases between them. As DNA, the CDR3 is TGCGCCAGCAGCCAACTCACAGGGCGCGGCACCGGGGAGCTGTTTTTT. Translating it yields CASSQLTGRGTGELFF.

This clone was recorded only once. J is TRBJ1-2 and V is TRBV27, with 12 bases fitting TRBD1. Germline V gene sequence: CDR1 MNHEY, CDR2 SMNVEV (reference sequence). The trim removed 0 bases at V and 8 bases at J, leaving 10 bases unmatched. This CDR3 region has 17 residues. This CDR3 is CASSLSRWDRGQYGYTF. In nucleotides, the CDR3 is TGTGCCAGCAGTTTATCCAGATGGGACAGGGGGCAATACGGCTACACCTTC.

The chain uses TRBV5-1 and TRBJ2-5; 7 nucleotides align to TRBD2. J was trimmed by 2 bases and V by 4 bases; bases with no gene match: 8. This CDR3 contains 15 residues. In germline, CDR1 is SGHRS, CDR2 YFSETQ. The CDR3 sequence: CASSQPAGVQETQYF. The CDR3 DNA reads TGCGCCAGCAGCCAACCCGCGGGGGTGCAAGAGACCCAGTACTTC.

This clone qualifies as medium-sized (0.01 to 0.1%). This rearrangement joins TRBV19 to TRBJ2-3, with TRBD2 matching 12 bases. The CDR3 consists of 15 residues. The V gene end was trimmed by 3 bases and the J gene end by 5 bases; junction bases not matched to a gene: 3. CDR1 is LNHDA and CDR2 is SQIVND in the germline V gene (reference sequence). The CDR3 DNA is TGTGCCAGTAGTATGGCTAGCGGGGGGGAAGATACGCAGTATTTT. It translates to CASSMASGGEDTQYF.

The CDR3 loop reads CASSQREGGELFF. The CDR3, as DNA: TGTGCCAGCAGCCAACGGGAGGGCGGGGAGCTGTTTTTT. This chain uses TRBV11-2 with TRBJ2-2; 8 bases are a match to TRBD2. CDR1 SGHAT and CDR2 FQNNGV come from the germline V gene. There are 13 residues in the CDR3. With 5 bases clipped from V and 7 bases from J, the junction kept 3 bases outside the gene matches.

The table lists this clone with a few counts. The chain employs TRBV19 and TRBJ1-4; tentatively, D is TRBD1 (6 bases). The V end lost 5 bases, the J end lost 0 bases, and 10 bases lay between the germline ends. Germline V lookup: CDR1 LNHDA, CDR2 SQIVND (reference sequence). The CDR3 has 15 amino acids. CDR3 nucleotides: TGTGCCAGTAGTTTTAACAGGGCAACTAATGAAAAACTGTTTTTT. It specifies CASSFNRATNEKLFF.